The clone carrying this TCR beta chain was found once. Its cognate antigen is unknown. The data are from a study of Tregs in tolerant kidney transplant recipients. Study-level information: Recipients received nonmyeloablative bone marrow transplants from related graft donors, with transient mixed chimerism.

Study results and caveats: In tolerant patients, donor-specific Tregs outgrew total Tregs, suggesting antigen-driven expansion. Few patients were studied, so findings need validation in larger groups.

Germline V gene sequence: CDR1 SGHTA, CDR2 FQGNSA. V lost 5 bases and J 2 bases, leaving 15 bases between the germline ends. The CDR3 sequence is 15 residues long. Unstimulated Tregs (CD4+CD25+CD127-) and CD4+CD25- non-Tregs were sorted from PBMCs. Sequencing was performed with immunoSEQ multiplex PCR; in TCRdb, only in-frame clones are kept and a portion is missing. The sample shows fewer than 100,000 clones, 80% to 95% of them seen only once. Sequenced here: CD4+ T cells from blood, sampled before the transplant. The sequence was obtained from a human donor who received a combined kidney and bone marrow transplant. The chain links TRBV7-2 to TRBJ1-2, with D possibly matching TRBD1 (5 bases). CDR3 coding DNA: TGTGCCAGCAGCCCCGTTGCCCGGGGGAACTATGGCTACACCTTC. Its translation is CASSPVARGNYGYTF.